This T cell receptor beta chain is drawn from a study of blood T cell repertoires in COVID-19. This clone was seen more than once but under ten times. Trimming took 4 bases from V and 3 from J; bases not matched to a gene: 7. Germline loops: CDR1 GTSNPN, CDR2 SVGIG (reference sequence). The CDR3 contains 14 residues. Measured with immunoSEQ multiplex PCR; TCRdb has only the in-frame clones, and not every one. In the table there are more than 95,000 clones, about 80% of which are singletons. The gene calls are TRBV30 and TRBJ2-7, with 9 bases aligning to TRBD1. The receptor was isolated from a man between 60 and 70 years old with acute or convalescent COVID-19. Sequenced sample: peripheral blood. CDR3 residues: CAWKVRTGDYEQYF. The CDR3 nucleotides read TGTGCCTGGAAAGTCAGGACAGGGGACTACGAGCAGTACTTC.